This T cell receptor (beta chain) derives from a study of shared clonotypes between healthy human individuals. CD45RO-negative, CCR7-selected cells formed the naive CD8 fraction, which excluded terminally differentiated effector memory CD45RA+ cells. Germline values: CDR1 SGDLS, CDR2 YYNGEE. Between the trimmed V and J ends, which lost 7 bases and 0 bases, there was a span of 11 bases. CDR3 length: 14 residues. Repertoires were generated with immunoSEQ multiplex PCR, while TCRdb's copy carries only in-frame clones and drops some. The repertoire has about 2.2 million clones, under 95% of them found once; the top ten carry about 1.5%.

The receptor was isolated from a man aged 18 to 30 in good health. Some clones in this sample may be carry-over from other donors' samples. Specimen: naive CD8+ T cells from PBMCs. This chain connects TRBV9 to TRBJ2-1; D is tentatively TRBD1 or TRBD2 (6 bases each). CDR3 coding DNA: TGTGCCAGCGGGGGGCCCACCTCCTACAATGAGCAGTTCTTC. Its protein is CASGGPTSYNEQFF.